This T cell receptor beta chain was obtained from a study of CXCR3-negative and CXCR3-positive naive CD8 T cells. General observations from the study: The TRB CDR3s that CXCR3-positive naive cells carried were more hydrophobic than those of CXCR3-negative naive cells.

Preparation of TRB cDNA libraries relied on 5' RACE carrying UMI labels. For each CDR3 protein, TCRdb gives one entry from its re-call of the 5' RACE reads, without DNA. The sample's table shows 4,500 to 6,000 distinct CDR3 sequences. Naive CD8+ T cells carried a CD45RO-CCR7+CD27+CD95- phenotype. Of note for this clonotype: The antigen is undetermined.

The germline V gene has CDR1 SGHTA and CDR2 FQGNSA. CDR3 length: 15 amino acids. The chain is built from TRBV7-2 and TRBJ2-3. Input material: naive CXCR3+ CD8+ T cells from blood. Sample subset: CD45RO-CCR7+CD27+CD95- naive CD8+ T cells expressing CXCR3 (TNR3+). This TCR came from a human donor in good health. Some clones in this sample may be carry-over from other donors' samples. This CDR3 reads CASSLLAASTDTQYF.